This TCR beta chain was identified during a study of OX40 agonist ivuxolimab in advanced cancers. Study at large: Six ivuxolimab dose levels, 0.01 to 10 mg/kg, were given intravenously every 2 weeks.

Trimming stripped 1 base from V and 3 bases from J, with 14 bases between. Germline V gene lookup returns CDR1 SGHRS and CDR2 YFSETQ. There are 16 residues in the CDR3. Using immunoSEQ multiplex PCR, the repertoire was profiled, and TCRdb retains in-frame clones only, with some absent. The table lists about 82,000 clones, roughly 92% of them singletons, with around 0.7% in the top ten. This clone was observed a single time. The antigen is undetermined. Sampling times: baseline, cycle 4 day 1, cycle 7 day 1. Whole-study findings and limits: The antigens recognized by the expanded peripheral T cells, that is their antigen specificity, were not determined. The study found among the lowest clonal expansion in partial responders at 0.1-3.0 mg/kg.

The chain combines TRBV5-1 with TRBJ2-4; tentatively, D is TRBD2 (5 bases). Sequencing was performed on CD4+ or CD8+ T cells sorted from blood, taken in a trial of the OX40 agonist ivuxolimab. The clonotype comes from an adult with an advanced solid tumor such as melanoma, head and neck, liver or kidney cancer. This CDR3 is CASSLLEVEGKNIQYF. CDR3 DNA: TGCGCCAGCAGCTTGCTGGAGGTAGAAGGCAAAAACATTCAGTACTTC. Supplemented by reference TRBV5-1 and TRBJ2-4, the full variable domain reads KAGVTQTPRYLIKTRGQQVTLSCSPISGHRSVSWYQQTPGQGLQFLFEYFSETQRNKGNFPGRFSGRQFSNSRSEMNVSTLELGDSALYLCASSLLEVEGKNIQYFGAGTRLSVL.